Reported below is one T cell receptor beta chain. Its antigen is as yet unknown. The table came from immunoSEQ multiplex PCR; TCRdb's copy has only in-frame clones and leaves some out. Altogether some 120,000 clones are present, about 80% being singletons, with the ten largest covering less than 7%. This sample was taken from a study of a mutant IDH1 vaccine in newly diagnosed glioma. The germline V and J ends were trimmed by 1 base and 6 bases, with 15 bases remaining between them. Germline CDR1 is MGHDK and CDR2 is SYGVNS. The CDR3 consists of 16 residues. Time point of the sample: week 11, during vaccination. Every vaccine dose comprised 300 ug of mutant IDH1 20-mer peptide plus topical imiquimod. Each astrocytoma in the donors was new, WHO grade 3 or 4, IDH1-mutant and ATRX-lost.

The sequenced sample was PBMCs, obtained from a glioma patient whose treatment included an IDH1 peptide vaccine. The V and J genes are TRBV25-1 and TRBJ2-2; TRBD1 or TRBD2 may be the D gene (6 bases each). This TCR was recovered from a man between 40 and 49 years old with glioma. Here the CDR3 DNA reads TGTGCCAGCAGTGAATTCGGCAGGGGAGGATCCGGGGAGCTGTTTTTT. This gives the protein CASSEFGRGGSGELFF.